Each of the 4 T cell receptor beta chains below was sequenced from the same sample in a study of monozygotic twins with inflammatory bowel disease. From its re-call of the 5' RACE reads, TCRdb lists each CDR3 protein once, without DNA. In all, the sample yields about 210,000 distinct CDR3 sequences. Sample: blood. The receptors shown here come from a human donor with ulcerative colitis or Crohn's disease, or a healthy co-twin of an affected twin (not recorded which).

The CDR3 sequence is CASSRARDGRSYEQYF. The chain couples TRBV14 to TRBJ2-7; TCRdb's assignment of TRBD1 cannot be checked, as there is no DNA. The V gene's germline CDR1 is SGHDN and CDR2 FVKESK. This CDR3 comprises 16 residues.

The rearrangement links TRBV6-1 to TRBJ2-4. This CDR3 comprises 12 residues. From germline, CDR1 is MNHNS and CDR2 SASEGT. The CDR3 loop is CASSESGNIQYF.

The CDR3 region is CASSFSPTEAFF. The rearrangement uses TRBV5-6 and TRBJ1-1. CDR1 SGHDT and CDR2 YYEEEE come from the germline V gene. The CDR3 totals 12 residues.

V is TRBV7-2 and J is TRBJ2-5; TCRdb outputs TRBD2, but without DNA this stays unchecked. Germline V gene lookup returns CDR1 SGHTA and CDR2 FQGNSA. The CDR3 has 16 residues. The CDR3 reads CASSRLAGEAQETQYF.